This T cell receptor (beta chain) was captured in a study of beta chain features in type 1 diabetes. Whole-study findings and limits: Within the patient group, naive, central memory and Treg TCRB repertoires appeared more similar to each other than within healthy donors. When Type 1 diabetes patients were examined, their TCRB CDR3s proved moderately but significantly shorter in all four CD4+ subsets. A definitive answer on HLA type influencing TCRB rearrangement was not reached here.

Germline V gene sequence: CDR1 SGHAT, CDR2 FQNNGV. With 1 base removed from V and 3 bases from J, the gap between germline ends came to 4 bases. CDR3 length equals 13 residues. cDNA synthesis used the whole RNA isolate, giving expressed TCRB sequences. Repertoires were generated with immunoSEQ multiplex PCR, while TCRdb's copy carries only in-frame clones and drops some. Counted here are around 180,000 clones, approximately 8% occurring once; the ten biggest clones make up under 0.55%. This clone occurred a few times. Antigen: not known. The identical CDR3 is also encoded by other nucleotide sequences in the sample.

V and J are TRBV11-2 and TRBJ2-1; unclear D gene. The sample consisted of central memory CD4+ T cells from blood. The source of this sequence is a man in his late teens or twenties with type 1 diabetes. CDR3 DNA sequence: TGTGCCAGCAGCTTAGCTTTCTACAATGAGCAGTTCTTC. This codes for CASSLAFYNEQFF.